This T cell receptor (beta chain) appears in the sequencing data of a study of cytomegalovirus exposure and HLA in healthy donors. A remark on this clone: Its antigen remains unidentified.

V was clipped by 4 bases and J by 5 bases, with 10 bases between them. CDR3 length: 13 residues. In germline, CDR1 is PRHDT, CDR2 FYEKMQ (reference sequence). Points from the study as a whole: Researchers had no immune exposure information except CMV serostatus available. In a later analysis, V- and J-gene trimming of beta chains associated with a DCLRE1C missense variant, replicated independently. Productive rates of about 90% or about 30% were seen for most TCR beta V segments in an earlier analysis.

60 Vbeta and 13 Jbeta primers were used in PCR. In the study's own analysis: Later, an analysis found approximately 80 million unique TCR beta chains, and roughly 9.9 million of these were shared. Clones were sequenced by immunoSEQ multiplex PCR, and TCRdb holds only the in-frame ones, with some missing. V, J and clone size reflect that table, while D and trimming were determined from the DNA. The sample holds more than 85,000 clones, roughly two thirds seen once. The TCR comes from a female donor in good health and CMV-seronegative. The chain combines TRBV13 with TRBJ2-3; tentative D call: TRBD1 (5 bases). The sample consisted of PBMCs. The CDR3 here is CASSSPDRDTQYF. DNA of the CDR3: TGTGCCAGCAGCTCGCCCGACAGAGATACGCAGTATTTT. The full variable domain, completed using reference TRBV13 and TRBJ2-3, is AAGVIQSPRHLIKEKRETATLKCYPIPRHDTVYWYQQGPGQDPQFLISFYEKMQSDKGSIPDRFSAQQFSDYHSELNMSSLELGDSALYFCASSSPDRDTQYFGPGTRLTVL.